This T cell receptor beta chain was profiled in a study of T cells after yellow fever vaccination. CDR3 length: 14 residues. The V and J ends lost 0 bases and 2 bases respectively, with 9 bases between them. The germline gives CDR1 SGHRS, CDR2 YFSETQ. For TCR, cDNA came from 5'RACE template switching, which added a universal primer site and UMIs. Each CDR3 protein is one row after TCRdb ran MiXCR on the 5' RACE reads. The sample lists a few hundred thousand distinct CDR3 sequences, under 20% occurring once. This clonotype appeared many times. Sequenced material: PBMCs, taken before the yellow fever booster vaccination. This receptor was identified in a man younger than 30 who received the YFV17D yellow fever vaccine. The chain carries TRBV5-1 and TRBJ2-7; possible D gene TRBD1, 6 bases. The CDR3 is CASSLASGAYEQYF. As DNA, the CDR3 is TGCGCCAGCAGCTTGGCATCAGGGGCCTACGAGCAGTACTTC.